This T cell receptor beta chain derives from a study of cytomegalovirus exposure and HLA in healthy donors. Study-wide points: A missense DCLRE1C variant was associated with V- and J-gene trimming of TCR beta chains in a later analysis, and an independent cohort replicated the association. In a later analysis, specific HLA alleles were associated with around 17,000 TCR beta sequences at a 0.05 false discovery rate. The classifier was said to identify cytomegalovirus status with high specificity and sensitivity.

Primers included in the PCR were 60 Vbeta and 13 Jbeta primers. Method: immunoSEQ multiplex PCR; TCRdb's copy keeps in-frame clones and lacks some. The table lists 150,000 to 200,000 clones, roughly a tenth of them singletons, with roughly 1.4% in the top ten. The V and J ends lost 3 bases and 7 bases, in that order; junction bases with no gene match: 8. Germline V CDR1 and CDR2: LGHNT, FRNRAP. This CDR3 spans 15 amino acids. This clone has just a few counts. The antigen is undetermined. Sequences were obtained from PBMCs. The source of this sequence is a woman in her twenties or thirties in good health and CMV-seropositive. This chain connects TRBV12-5 to TRBJ2-2; 7 bases are a match to TRBD2. CDR3 region: CASGFLSGGYGELFF. CDR3 bases: TGTGCTAGTGGTTTCCTATCGGGAGGATACGGGGAGCTGTTTTTT.